This T cell receptor (beta chain) is from a study of T-cell reconstitution after alpha-beta-depleted transplantation in children. Study observations and caveats: Alpha-beta T cells about two months after transplant reportedly derived from several hundred expanded graft clones. Newly produced T cells mostly accounted for T-cell counts and diversity one year post-transplant. The study traced high day-60 TCRbeta diversity in some patients to surviving recipient T cells and thymic progenitors.

This sample's TCRbeta library carried unique molecular identifier barcodes. TCRdb reprocessed the PCR reads with MiXCR, giving one entry per CDR3 protein. The top ten clones hold approximately 25% of a sample with about 7,200 distinct CDR3 sequences, 5.3% of them seen once. This clonotype was seen many times. Its antigen remains unknown. CDR1 is MNHNS, CDR2 SASEGT, per germline. This CDR3 region has 13 residues. Trimming pared 7 bases from V and 2 bases from J, leaving 12 bases between. This chain joins TRBV6-1 and TRBJ2-7; possible D gene TRBD1, 5 bases. This clonotype was obtained from a child younger than two who had a stem cell transplant for acute myeloid leukemia, so the T cells may come from the graft donor. The sequencing used PBMCs, mostly from graft donor cells, collected 180 days after TCRalphabeta/CD19-depleted stem cell transplant. The CDR3 DNA reads TGTGCCAGCAACCTCGACAGACCCTACGAGCAGTACTTC. This sequence encodes CASNLDRPYEQYF.